This T cell receptor beta chain was documented in a study of T cells after yellow fever vaccination. This clonotype was observed a handful of times. TCRdb re-derived calls from the 5' RACE reads in MiXCR, one entry per CDR3 protein. The table has about 300,000 distinct CDR3 sequences, approximately 8% seen once; the top ten hold approximately 3.3%. This sample comprised CD4+ T cells sorted from PBMCs, obtained 5 days after the yellow fever booster vaccination. This TCR came from a young man who received the YFV17D yellow fever vaccine.

CDR3 bases: TGCAGTGCGTGGACTAGCGGGGGGGCCTATGAGACCCAGTACTTC. Translated: CSAWTSGGAYETQYF. This chain uses TRBV20-1 with TRBJ2-5; 15 bases are shared with TRBD2. With 6 bases clipped from V and 5 bases from J, the junction kept 7 bases outside the gene matches. The CDR3 has 15 residues. Germline CDR1 is DFQATT and CDR2 is SNEGSKA (reference sequence).